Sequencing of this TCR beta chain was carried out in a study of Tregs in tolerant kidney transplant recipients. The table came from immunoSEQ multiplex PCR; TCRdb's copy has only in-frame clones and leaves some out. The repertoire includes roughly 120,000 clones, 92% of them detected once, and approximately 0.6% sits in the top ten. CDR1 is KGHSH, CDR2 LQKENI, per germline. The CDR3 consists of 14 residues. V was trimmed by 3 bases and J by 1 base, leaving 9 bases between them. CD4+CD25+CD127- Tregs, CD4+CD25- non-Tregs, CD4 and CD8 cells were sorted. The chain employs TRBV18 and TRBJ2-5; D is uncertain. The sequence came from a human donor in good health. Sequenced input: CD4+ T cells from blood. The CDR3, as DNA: TGTGCCAGCTCACCGCGCGGCCCCCAAGAGACCCAGTACTTC. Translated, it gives CASSPRGPQETQYF. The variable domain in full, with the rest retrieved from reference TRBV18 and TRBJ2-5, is NAGVMQNPRHLVRRRGQEARLRCSPMKGHSHVYWYRQLPEEGLKFMVYLQKENIIDESGMPKERFSAEFPKEGPSILRIQQVVRGDSAAYFCASSPRGPQETQYFGPGTRLLVL.